This TCR beta chain was sequenced in a study of T cell responses to AZD1222 COVID-19 vaccine. Study as a whole: Second doses that came at about 4 or about 12 weeks were put together.

Profiled with immunoSEQ multiplex PCR; TCRdb holds only in-frame clones, not every one. The repertoire holds about 150,000 clones, with about 90% as singletons. This CDR3 comprises 15 residues. Trimming took 3 bases from V and 3 from J; bases not matched to a gene: 6. Germline values: CDR1 MNHEY, CDR2 SVGAGI. With regard to this clone: The antigen remains undetermined.

Study-wide results and caveats: A mostly white British donor set with more females was recruited, and clonal diversity was possibly underestimated. At baseline, seropositivity was found in only six AZD1222 recipients. Variant regions that are unmutated are reportedly the target of nearly half of spike-specific TCRs.

Sequenced material: peripheral blood, taken on day 0 of AZD1222 vaccination. The chain joins TRBV6-5 to TRBJ2-7, with TRBD1 matching 9 bases. The sequence was obtained from an adult in good health. CDR3 region: CASSYSGTGNYEQYF. The DNA of the CDR3 is TGTGCCAGCAGTTATTCCGGGACAGGGAACTACGAGCAGTACTTC.